This TCR beta chain is from a study of cytomegalovirus exposure and HLA in healthy donors. The PCR employed 60 Vbeta primers together with 13 Jbeta primers. Profiling relied on immunoSEQ multiplex PCR, and the TCRdb table lists in-frame clones only, not all of them. Of approximately 160,000 clones in the sample, more than 70% were seen once. Germline CDR1 SGHRS, CDR2 YFSETQ. With 7 bases removed from V and 1 base from J, the gap between germline ends came to 10 bases. The CDR3 runs to 13 residues. The material sequenced was PBMCs. The source of this sequence is a male donor in good health and CMV-seronegative. V is TRBV5-1 and J is TRBJ2-3; the D gene is possibly TRBD2 (5 bases). The DNA for the CDR3 is TGCGCCAGCCACTTCGGGGGCACAGATACGCAGTATTTT. Its translation: CASHFGGTDTQYF.